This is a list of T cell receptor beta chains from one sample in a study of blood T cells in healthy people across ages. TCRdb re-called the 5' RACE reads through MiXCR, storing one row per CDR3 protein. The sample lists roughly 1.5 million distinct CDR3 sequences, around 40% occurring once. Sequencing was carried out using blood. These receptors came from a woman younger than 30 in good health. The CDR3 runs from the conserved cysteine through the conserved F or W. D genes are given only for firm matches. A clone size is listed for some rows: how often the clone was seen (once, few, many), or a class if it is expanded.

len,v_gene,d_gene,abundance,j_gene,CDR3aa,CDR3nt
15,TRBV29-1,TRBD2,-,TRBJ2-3,CSVAIAGGSTDTQYF,TGCAGCGTTGCCATAGCGGGAGGATCGACAGATACGCAGTATTTT
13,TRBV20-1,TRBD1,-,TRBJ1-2,CSAITGGGYGYTF,TGCAGTGCTATTACAGGGGGAGGCTATGGCTACACCTTC
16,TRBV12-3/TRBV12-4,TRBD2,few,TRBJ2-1,CASSPPGLSRGYEQFF,TGTGCCAGCAGTCCGCCGGGACTAAGTCGCGGCTATGAGCAGTTCTTC
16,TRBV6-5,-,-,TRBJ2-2,CASSYSSSRATGELFF,TGTGCCAGCAGTTACTCGTCCTCCAGGGCAACCGGGGAGCTGTTTTTT
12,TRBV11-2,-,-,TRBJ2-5,CASNRDKETQYF,TGTGCCAGCAACCGGGACAAAGAGACCCAGTACTTC
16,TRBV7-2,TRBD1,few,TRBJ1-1,CASSSGGTLQNTEAFF,TGTGCCAGCAGCTCAGGGGGGACACTCCAGAACACTGAAGCTTTCTTT
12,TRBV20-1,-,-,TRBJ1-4,CSVGRGSEKLFF,TGCAGTGTTGGCAGGGGAAGTGAAAAACTGTTTTTT
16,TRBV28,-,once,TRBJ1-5,CASSLVRGARNQPQHF,TGTGCCAGCAGTCTCGTGAGAGGGGCCCGCAATCAGCCCCAGCATTTT
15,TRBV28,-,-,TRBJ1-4,CASSLAQGPNEKLFF,TGTGCCAGCAGTTTAGCACAGGGCCCAAATGAAAAACTGTTTTTT
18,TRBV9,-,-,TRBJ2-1,CASSVEPLGQSSYNEQFF,TGTGCCAGCAGCGTAGAACCCCTTGGGCAGAGCTCCTACAATGAGCAGTTCTTC
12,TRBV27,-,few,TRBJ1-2,CASSFRGDGYTF,TGTGCCAGCAGTTTCAGGGGCGATGGCTACACCTTC
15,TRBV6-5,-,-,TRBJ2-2,CASFLGAGHTGELFF,TGTGCCAGCTTTCTCGGCGCCGGTCACACCGGGGAGCTGTTTTTT
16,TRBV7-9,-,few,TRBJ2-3,CASSPILAPSTDTQYF,TGTGCCAGCAGCCCTATACTAGCACCGAGCACAGATACGCAGTATTTT
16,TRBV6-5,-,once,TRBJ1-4,CASSYSYRVFNEKLFF,TGTGCCAGCAGTTACTCGTACCGGGTCTTTAATGAAAAACTGTTTTTT
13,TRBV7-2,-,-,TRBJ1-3,CASSSQGSNTIYF,TGTGCCAGCAGCTCCCAGGGGTCCAACACCATATATTTT
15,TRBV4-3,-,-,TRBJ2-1,CASSQDMNSYNEQFF,TGCGCCAGCAGCCAAGATATGAACAGCTACAATGAGCAGTTCTTC
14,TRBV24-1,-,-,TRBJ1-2,CATSDAGASYGYTF,TGTGCCACCAGTGACGCAGGGGCGAGCTATGGCTACACCTTC
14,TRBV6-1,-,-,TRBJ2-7,CASSEVQNSYEQYF,TGTGCCAGCAGTGAAGTACAGAACTCCTACGAGCAGTACTTC
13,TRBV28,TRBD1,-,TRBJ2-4,CASSLDRVNIQYF,TGTGCCAGCAGTTTGGACAGGGTGAACATTCAGTACTTC
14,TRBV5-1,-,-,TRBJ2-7,CASSLVVGLYEQYF,TGCGCCAGCAGCTTGGTTGTGGGGTTATACGAGCAGTACTTC
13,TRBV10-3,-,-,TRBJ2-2,CAISAGYTGELFF,TGTGCCATCAGTGCCGGATACACCGGGGAGCTGTTTTTT
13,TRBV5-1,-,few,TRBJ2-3,CASSLTLTDTQYF,TGTGCCAGCAGTTTAACTCTAACAGATACGCAGTATTTT
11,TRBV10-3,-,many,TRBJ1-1,CAISEYRQAFF,TGTGCCATCAGTGAGTACCGACAAGCTTTCTTT
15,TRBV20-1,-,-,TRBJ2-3,CSARDPGTRGDTQYF,TGCAGTGCTAGAGATCCCGGGACCAGGGGAGATACGCAGTATTTT
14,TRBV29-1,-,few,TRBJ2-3,CSVARANRADTQYF,TGCAGCGTGGCGCGGGCAAATCGGGCAGATACGCAGTATTTT
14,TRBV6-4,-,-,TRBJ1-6,CASSIGSYNSPPHF,TGTGCCAGCAGTATTGGATCCTATAATTCACCCCCCCACTTT
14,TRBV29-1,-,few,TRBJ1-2,CSAANQRQGYGYTF,TGCAGCGCCGCAAATCAAAGGCAGGGCTATGGCTACACCTTC
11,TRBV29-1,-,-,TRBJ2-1,CSVPQYNEQFF,TGCAGCGTGCCACAATACAATGAGCAGTTCTTC
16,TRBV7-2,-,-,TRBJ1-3,CASSLASLFSGNTIYF,TGTGCCAGCAGCTTAGCGAGCCTCTTCTCTGGAAACACCATATATTTT
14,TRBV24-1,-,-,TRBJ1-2,CATSETGTTYGYTF,TGTGCCACCAGTGAGACCGGGACAACCTATGGCTACACCTTC
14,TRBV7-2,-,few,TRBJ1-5,CASSRNRVRQPQHF,TGTGCCAGCAGCCGTAACAGGGTGCGGCAGCCCCAGCATTTT
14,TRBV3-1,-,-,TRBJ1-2,CASRPRDYNYGYTF,TGTGCCAGCAGGCCTCGGGATTATAACTATGGCTACACCTTC
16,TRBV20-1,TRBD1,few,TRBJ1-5,CSASGYGTGDNQPQHF,TGCAGTGCTAGTGGATATGGGACAGGGGACAATCAGCCCCAGCATTTT
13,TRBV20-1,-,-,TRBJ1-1,CSAMAGMNTEAFF,TGCAGTGCTATGGCCGGCATGAACACTGAAGCTTTCTTT
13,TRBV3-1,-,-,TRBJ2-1,CASSQGYQSEQFF,TGTGCCAGCAGCCAAGGATATCAGAGTGAGCAGTTCTTC
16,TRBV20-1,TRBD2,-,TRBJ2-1,CSARQLQASGYNEQFF,TGCAGTGCTAGACAACTCCAGGCTAGCGGATACAATGAGCAGTTCTTC
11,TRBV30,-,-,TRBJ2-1,CAWSDVNEQFF,TGTGCCTGGAGCGACGTCAATGAGCAGTTCTTC
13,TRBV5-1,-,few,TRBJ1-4,CASSLGAREKLFF,TGCGCCAGCAGCTTGGGGGCACGGGAAAAACTGTTTTTT
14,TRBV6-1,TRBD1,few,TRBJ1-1,CASSATGVYTEAFF,TGTGCCAGCAGTGCAACAGGGGTCTACACTGAAGCTTTCTTT
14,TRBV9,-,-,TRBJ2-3,CASSVGDSSDTQYF,TGTGCCAGCAGCGTAGGCGATAGTTCAGATACGCAGTATTTT
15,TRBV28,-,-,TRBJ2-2,CASSRRGSRAGELFF,TGTGCCAGCAGCAGAAGGGGTTCGAGGGCCGGGGAGCTGTTTTTT
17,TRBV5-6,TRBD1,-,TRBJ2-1,CASSLLPGQGGLYEQFF,TGTGCCAGCAGCCTACTTCCGGGACAGGGTGGGTTGTACGAGCAGTTCTTC
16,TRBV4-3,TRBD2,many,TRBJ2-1,CASSQDLGSGGNEQFF,TGCGCCAGCAGCCAAGATCTGGGTAGCGGGGGCAATGAGCAGTTCTTC
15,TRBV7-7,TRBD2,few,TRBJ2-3,CASSLTGGPKDTQYF,TGTGCTAGCAGCTTAACGGGAGGGCCGAAAGATACGCAGTATTTT
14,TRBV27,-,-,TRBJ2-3,CASSSGQFTDTQYF,TGTGCCAGTTCGAGCGGCCAGTTCACAGATACGCAGTATTTT
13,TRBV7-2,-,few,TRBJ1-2,CASSRAAQEGYTF,TGTGCCAGCAGCCGTGCAGCTCAGGAAGGCTACACCTTC
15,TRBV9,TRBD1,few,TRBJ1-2,CASSTGTGANYGYTF,TGTGCCAGCAGCACAGGGACAGGAGCTAACTATGGCTACACCTTC
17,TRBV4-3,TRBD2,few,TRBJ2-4,CASSQVLRGGAKNIQYF,TGCGCCAGCAGCCAAGTTCTTCGGGGGGGAGCCAAAAACATTCAGTACTTC
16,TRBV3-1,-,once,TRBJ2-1,CASSQVWGPSHGEQFF,TGTGCCAGCAGCCAAGTTTGGGGACCAAGCCACGGTGAGCAGTTCTTC
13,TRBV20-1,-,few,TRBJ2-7,CSATTVLSYEQYF,TGCAGTGCAACGACAGTGCTCTCCTACGAGCAGTACTTC
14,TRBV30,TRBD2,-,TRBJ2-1,CAWDRSGLGNEQFF,TGTGCCTGGGACCGTAGCGGGCTGGGCAATGAGCAGTTCTTC
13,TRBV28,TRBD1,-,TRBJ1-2,CASSSGQGTGYTF,TGTGCCAGCAGTTCGGGACAGGGTACAGGCTACACCTTC
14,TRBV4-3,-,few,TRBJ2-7,CASSQVLSSYEQYF,TGCGCCAGCAGCCAAGTTTTAAGCTCCTACGAGCAGTACTTC
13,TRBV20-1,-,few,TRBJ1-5,CSVTTGSNQPQHF,TGCAGTGTCACAACAGGCAGCAATCAGCCCCAGCATTTT